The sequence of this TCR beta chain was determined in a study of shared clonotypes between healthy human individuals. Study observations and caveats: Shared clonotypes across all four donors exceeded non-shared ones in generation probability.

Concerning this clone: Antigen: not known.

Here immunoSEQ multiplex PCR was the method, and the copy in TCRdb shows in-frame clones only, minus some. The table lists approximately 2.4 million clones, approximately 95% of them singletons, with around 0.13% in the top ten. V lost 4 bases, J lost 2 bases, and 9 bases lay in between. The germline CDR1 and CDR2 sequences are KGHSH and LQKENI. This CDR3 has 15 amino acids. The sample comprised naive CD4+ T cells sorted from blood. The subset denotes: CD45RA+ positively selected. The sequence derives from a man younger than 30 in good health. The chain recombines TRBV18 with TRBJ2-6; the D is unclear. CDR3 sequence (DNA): TGTGCCAGCTCACTGACCGGAGCTGGGGCCAACGTCCTGACTTTC. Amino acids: CASSLTGAGANVLTF.